Sequencing of this T cell receptor (beta chain) was carried out in a study of technical replicates of blood from a few donors. Assay used: immunoSEQ multiplex PCR; TCRdb lists only in-frame clones, some missing. The repertoire holds 77,000 or so clones, with about nine tenths as singletons. The sequenced sample was T cells isolated from PBMCs. The receptor's source is a human donor in good health.

DNA of the CDR3: TGTGCCAGCAGTCAAAGCGGGTACGAGCAGTACTTC. It is translated as CASSQSGYEQYF. The chain is built from TRBV6-5 and TRBJ2-7; D perhaps matches TRBD2 (6 bases). The CDR3 length is 12 residues. Trimming stripped 5 bases from V and 4 bases from J, with 9 bases between. CDR1 and CDR2 from the germline V gene are MNHEY and SVGAGI.